These 28 T cell receptor beta chains share one sample of origin, sequenced in a study of beta chain features in type 1 diabetes. Study findings and constraints: When Type 1 diabetes patients were examined, their TCRB CDR3s proved moderately but significantly shorter in all four CD4+ subsets.

Antigen specificity for these receptors is unknown. Expressed TCRB transcripts were sequenced, since all the RNA that had been isolated was reverse transcribed. Clones were read by immunoSEQ multiplex PCR, and TCRdb kept only the in-frame ones, dropping some. The repertoire holds hundreds of thousands of clones, over 11% seen once, with 0.035% to 0.04% in the top ten. Sequenced material: naive CD4+ T cells from blood. These receptors were collected from a man younger than 30 with type 1 diabetes.

This clone was found a few times. The chain employs TRBV2 and TRBJ2-1; 8 positions agree with TRBD2. Germline trimming cut 6 bases from V and 7 bases from J; bases unmatched to any gene: 11. There are 15 residues in the CDR3. The germline gives CDR1 SNHLY, CDR2 FYNNEI. The CDR3 sequence: CASSDQVRGGNEQFF. The DNA for the CDR3 is TGTGCCAGCAGCGACCAAGTTCGGGGGGGGAATGAGCAGTTCTTC.

The gene calls are TRBV11-2 and TRBJ2-7; no clear D gene. This CDR3 has 14 residues. Germline lookup yields CDR1 SGHAT and CDR2 FQNNGV. V was cut by 5 bases and J by 0 bases, with 11 bases left in between. CDR3 region: CASSPPASSYEQYF. CDR3 bases: TGTGCCAGCAGCCCGCCAGCGAGCTCCTACGAGCAGTACTTC.

Here the CDR3 DNA reads TGTGCCAGCAGTGACAAACTATACGAGCAGTACTTC. Protein: CASSDKLYEQYF. The chain has TRBV25-1 and TRBJ2-7; D is unresolved. The germline CDR1 and CDR2 sequences are MGHDK and SYGVNS. This CDR3 is 12 amino acids long. V lost 3 bases and J lost 4, with 7 bases in between.

In its sample, this clone was seen a few times. J is TRBJ1-4 and V is TRBV29-1; D is undetermined. Trimming cost V 7 bases and J 7 bases, with 16 bases left between them. The CDR3 totals 13 residues. Germline CDR1 and CDR2: SQVTM and ANQGSEA. The CDR3, as DNA: TGCAGCGGGCAGGTGTTGTTGGGTGAAAAACTGTTTTTT. Translated, it gives CSGQVLLGEKLFF.

This sequence joins TRBV18 and TRBJ1-6, with a tentative D call TRBD1 (5 bases). The CDR3 sequence is 16 residues long. V was clipped by 3 bases and J by 0 bases, with 9 bases between them. Germline lookup yields CDR1 KGHSH and CDR2 LQKENI. CDR3 nucleotides: TGTGCCAGCTCACCCCAGGACATCTCCTATAATTCACCCCTCCACTTT. It codes for CASSPQDISYNSPLHF.

This clone was detected only a few times. The chain links TRBV9 to TRBJ1-2, with D perhaps matching TRBD1 (6 bases). The CDR3 runs 16 residues. Looked up from germline, CDR1 is SGDLS and CDR2 is YYNGEE. Trimming left V 4 bases short and J 5 bases short, with 21 bases between. The CDR3 reads CASSPSTGDIGYGYTF. The DNA of the CDR3 is TGTGCCAGCAGCCCTAGCACGGGGGACATTGGATATGGCTACACCTTC.

This chain joins TRBV6-5 and TRBJ2-7; 8 bases line up with TRBD1. The V gene's germline CDR1 is MNHEY and CDR2 SVGAGI. CDR3 length: 15 amino acids. V was clipped by 6 bases and J by 4 bases; unmatched bases: 11. The CDR3 protein is CASSLTGAARYEQYF. The CDR3 DNA is TGTGCCAGCAGCCTGACAGGGGCCGCGCGGTACGAGCAGTACTTC.

This chain joins TRBV28 and TRBJ2-6; D not certain. With 2 bases removed from V and 0 bases from J, the gap between germline ends came to 5 bases. Germline V gene data show CDR1 as MDHEN and CDR2 as SYDVKM. CDR3 length equals 15 residues. This chain's CDR3 is CASSLIRSGANVLTF. The CDR3 DNA reads TGTGCCAGCAGTTTAATACGCTCTGGGGCCAACGTCCTGACTTTC.

CDR3 DNA: TGTGCCTGGAGTGGGACAGGGGGTGATACGCAGTATTTT. Its protein is CAWSGTGGDTQYF. V usage is TRBV30 and J usage is TRBJ2-3; the match to TRBD1 covers 10 bases. Germline V lookup: CDR1 GTSNPN, CDR2 SVGIG (reference sequence). CDR3 size: 13 residues. J lost 6 bases, V lost 1 base, and 1 base had no gene match.

Only a few counts were recorded for this clone. The chain carries TRBV5-1 and TRBJ2-5; 7 bases agree with TRBD1. CDR1 and CDR2 (germline): SGHRS, YFSETQ. The CDR3 runs to 13 residues. With V trimmed by 4 bases and J by 4 bases, 4 bases remained unmatched. In DNA form, the CDR3 reads TGCGCCAGCAGCCGAGGGGGCGGAGAGACCCAGTACTTC. This gives the protein CASSRGGGETQYF.

The chain links TRBV5-1 to TRBJ2-3; 7 nucleotides line up with TRBD1. The V segment lost 3 bases and the J segment 2 bases; nucleotides outside the gene matches: 9. The CDR3 spans 16 residues. Germline loops: CDR1 SGHRS, CDR2 YFSETQ. CDR3 DNA sequence: TGCGCCAGCAGCTCGACAGGGAAGAGGGACACAGATACGCAGTATTTT. Translating gives CASSSTGKRDTDTQYF.

The V and J genes are TRBV5-1 and TRBJ2-3; the D is unclear. CDR1 and CDR2 from the germline V gene are SGHRS and YFSETQ. The V and J ends lost 4 bases and 2 bases respectively, with 14 bases between them. This CDR3 region has 15 residues. CDR3 amino acids: CASSVGNRFTDTQYF. For the CDR3, the DNA is TGCGCCAGCAGCGTTGGGAACCGCTTCACAGATACGCAGTATTTT.

In its sample, this clone was seen a few times. The same CDR3 also results from other DNA sequences found in this sample. The chain employs TRBV30 and TRBJ1-1, with D hard to call. The CDR3 spans 14 residues. Trimming took off 3 bases at V and 0 bases at J, with 11 bases between the two ends. The germline V gene encodes CDR1 GTSNPN and CDR2 SVGIG (reference sequence). This chain's CDR3 is CAWSTGRVNTEAFF. CDR3 DNA: TGTGCCTGGAGCACCGGACGGGTGAACACTGAAGCTTTCTTT.

This clone showed up just a few times. The chain joins TRBV6-5 to TRBJ1-2; D unclear. Trimming took 0 bases from V and 6 from J, leaving 8 bases between them. Germline CDR1 reads MNHEY; CDR2 reads SVGAGI. The CDR3 runs to 13 residues. DNA of the CDR3: TGTGCCAGCAGTTACTCCCCCCGGGATGGCTACACCTTC. Translated, it gives CASSYSPRDGYTF.

This clone occurred a few times. The V call is TRBV7-2, the J call TRBJ2-3; D may be TRBD2 (5 bases). CDR3 size: 12 residues. Trimming stripped 5 bases from V and 6 bases from J, with 9 bases between. CDR1 SGHTA and CDR2 FQGNSA come from the germline V gene. In nucleotides, the CDR3 is TGTGCCAGCAGCCCGGAGGTCGATACGCAGTATTTT. It codes for CASSPEVDTQYF.

The chain uses TRBV6-1 and TRBJ2-1; tentatively, D is TRBD1 (5 bases). There are 15 residues in the CDR3. Per the germline V gene, CDR1 is MNHNS and CDR2 is SASEGT. The V end was cut by 6 bases, the J end by 1 base, with 13 bases between. This CDR3 is CASRRAAGSYNEQFF. In nucleotides, the CDR3 is TGTGCCAGCAGGAGAGCAGCAGGGTCCTACAATGAGCAGTTCTTC.

Only a few counts were recorded for this clone. The rearrangement links TRBV9 to TRBJ2-7, with TRBD2 matching 11 bases. Per germline, CDR1 SGDLS and CDR2 YYNGEE. CDR3 length: 16 residues. V lost 4 bases to trimming and J lost 0 bases; unmatched junction nucleotides: 6. CDR3 region: CASSSGGTSGSYEQYF. DNA of the CDR3: TGTGCCAGCAGCAGCGGGGGGACTAGCGGCTCCTACGAGCAGTACTTC.

The table lists this clone with a few counts. This chain links TRBV30 with TRBJ1-6; a weak D match, TRBD1 (5 bases). V dropped 3 bases and J dropped 14 bases, with 14 bases sitting between them. Germline assignment: CDR1 GTSNPN and CDR2 SVGIG (reference sequence). This CDR3 has 12 amino acids. CDR3 loop: CAWRKGRFTLHF. In DNA form, the CDR3 reads TGTGCCTGGAGAAAGGGGAGATTCACCCTCCACTTT. Full variable domain (missing parts from reference TRBV30 and TRBJ1-6): SQTIHQWPATLVQPVGSPLSLECTVEGTSNPNLYWYRQAAGRGLQLLFYSVGIGQISSEVPQNLSASRPQDRQFILSSKKLLLSDSGFYLCAWRKGRFTLHFGNGTRLTVT.

J is TRBJ1-1 and V is TRBV7-2, with D perhaps matching TRBD1 (6 bases). This CDR3 is built from 13 residues. The V gene's germline CDR1 is SGHTA and CDR2 FQGNSA. V lost 3 bases to trimming and J lost 7 bases, with 12 bases between them. CDR3 in amino acids: CASSLETGLEAFF. For the CDR3, the DNA is TGTGCCAGCAGCTTGGAGACAGGACTTGAAGCTTTCTTT.

J is TRBJ1-1 and V is TRBV9, with D possibly being TRBD1 (6 bases). The germline V and J ends were trimmed by 3 bases and 3 bases, with 12 bases remaining between them. The CDR3 is made up of 14 amino acids. Germline V lookup: CDR1 SGDLS, CDR2 YYNGEE. CDR3 in DNA: TGTGCCAGCAGCGCCCCTAGGGGGGACACTGAAGCTTTCTTT. Translating it yields CASSAPRGDTEAFF.

This clone has just a few counts. The CDR3 spells CASSPGHSNQPQHF. The CDR3 bases are TGTGCCAGCAGCCCCGGACACAGCAATCAGCCCCAGCATTTT. The chain couples TRBV7-2 to TRBJ1-5, with D tentatively TRBD1 (5 bases). The CDR3 covers 14 residues. CDR1 and CDR2 (germline): SGHTA, FQGNSA. V dropped 5 bases and J dropped 1 base, with 9 bases sitting between them.

Only a few counts were recorded for this clone. The chain joins TRBV15 to TRBJ1-4; the D gene is possibly TRBD1 (5 bases). Germline-derived CDR1 and CDR2 are LNHNV and YYDKDF (reference sequence). The CDR3 extends over 15 amino acids. V was cut by 1 base and J by 8 bases, with 14 bases left in between. The CDR3 reads CATSRAGAVDEKLFF. The DNA for the CDR3 is TGTGCCACCAGCAGAGCCGGGGCGGTCGACGAAAAACTGTTTTTT.

The chain links TRBV5-1 to TRBJ1-2; D may be TRBD1 (5 bases). Between the trimmed V and J ends, which lost 0 bases and 8 bases, there was a span of 17 bases. The CDR3 length is 15 residues. CDR1 SGHRS and CDR2 YFSETQ come from the germline V gene. The CDR3 loop reads CASSLAIGTVGGYTF. The CDR3 DNA reads TGCGCCAGCAGCTTGGCCATTGGGACCGTGGGAGGCTACACCTTC.

This clone came up a few times. The V gene is TRBV2, the J gene TRBJ2-5; perhaps D is TRBD1 or TRBD2 (6 bases each). Looked up from germline, CDR1 is SNHLY and CDR2 is FYNNEI. V was clipped by 7 bases and J by 1 base, with 16 bases between them. This CDR3 region has 15 residues. CDR3 DNA: TGTGCCAGCAACTTGAGGAGGGGGGCCCAAGAGACCCAGTACTTC. Encoded protein: CASNLRRGAQETQYF.

The sample holds a few counts of this clone. The chain combines TRBV29-1 with TRBJ2-7; 7 bases line up with TRBD2. CDR3 length: 12 residues. The V and J ends lost 6 bases and 0 bases, in that order; junction bases with no gene match: 2. Germline V gives CDR1 SQVTM, CDR2 ANQGSEA. CDR3 sequence: CSVPGGSYEQYF. In DNA form, the CDR3 reads TGCAGCGTACCGGGGGGCTCCTACGAGCAGTACTTC.

This clone was picked up a small number of times. The chain employs TRBV6-1 and TRBJ2-4; D not resolved. Trimming cost V 0 bases and J 0 bases, with 9 bases left between them. The CDR3 extends over 16 amino acids. Germline values: CDR1 MNHNS, CDR2 SASEGT. CDR3 nucleotide sequence: TGTGCCAGCAGTGAAGCAACTAAGATAGCCAAAAACATTCAGTACTTC. Translated: CASSEATKIAKNIQYF.

This clone showed up just a few times. The chain carries TRBV4-3 and TRBJ2-7; 8 bases map to TRBD1. The germline gives CDR1 LGHNA, CDR2 YSLEER. V lost 4 bases and J lost 3; bases outside the gene matches: 2. The CDR3 has 13 residues. The CDR3 loop is CASSRDRFYEQYF. As DNA, the CDR3 is TGCGCCAGCAGCCGGGACAGGTTCTACGAGCAGTACTTC.

This clone appeared a few times. The rearrangement uses TRBV7-2 and TRBJ2-1, with D perhaps matching TRBD2 (5 bases). V lost 2 bases to trimming and J lost 4 bases, with 15 bases between them. This CDR3 is 16 amino acids long. Germline V CDR1 and CDR2: SGHTA, FQGNSA. This chain's CDR3 is CASSLNPLGSYNEQFF. The CDR3 DNA sequence: TGTGCCAGCAGCTTAAACCCCTTAGGGAGTTACAATGAGCAGTTCTTC. The variable domain in full, with the rest retrieved from reference TRBV7-2 and TRBJ2-1, is GAGVSQSPSNKVTEKGKDVELRCDPISGHTALYWYRQSLGQGLEFLIYFQGNSAPDKSGLPSDRFSAERTGGSVSTLTIQRTQQEDSAVYLCASSLNPLGSYNEQFFGPGTRLTVL.